These T cell receptor beta chains were read from a single sample in a study of response to subunit inactivated influenza vaccine. TCRdb fed the RT-PCR reads into MiXCR, producing one record per CDR3 protein. The data contain some 520,000 distinct CDR3 sequences, approximately 15% of them singletons. This specimen was CD4+ T cells sorted from PBMCs, taken around 25 months after vaccination. The receptors come from a man aged 50-75 years who received an inactivated influenza vaccine. CDR3s include the opening cysteine and the closing phenylalanine or tryptophan. Each record gives: clone size, J gene, V gene, D gene, CDR3 protein, CDR3 DNA. A D gene is named only where the DNA matches it firmly. Where a row states a size, it is once, few, many or the class of an expanded clone; other rows omit it.

NA	TRBJ2-2	TRBV5-1	NA	CASSGSDTGELFF	TGCGCCAGCAGCGGGAGTGACACCGGGGAGCTGTTTTTT
NA	TRBJ2-1	TRBV24-1	NA	CATSERFGGDQLCEQFF	TGTGCCACCAGTGAGAGGTTCGGAGGGGATCAATTGTGTGAGCAGTTCTTC
many	TRBJ2-7	TRBV7-8	NA	CASSLALVPVYEQYF	TGTGCCAGCAGCTTAGCGCTTGTCCCAGTCTACGAGCAGTACTTC
NA	TRBJ1-4	TRBV20-1	TRBD1	CSAGTGGLNEKLFF	TGCAGTGCAGGGACAGGGGGCCTGAATGAAAAACTGTTTTTT
NA	TRBJ2-2	TRBV5-1	TRBD2	CASSSGLAVQNTGELFF	TGCGCCAGCAGCTCGGGACTAGCGGTCCAGAACACCGGGGAGCTGTTTTTT
once	TRBJ2-2	TRBV19	NA	CASEGGPNTGELFF	TGTGCCAGCGAGGGGGGACCGAACACCGGGGAGCTGTTTTTT
NA	TRBJ1-3	TRBV12-3/TRBV12-4	NA	CASRPGLNSRNTIYF	TGTGCCAGCAGACCTGGACTCAACTCTCGAAACACCATATATTTT
many	TRBJ2-5	TRBV5-1	NA	CASSLGGQETQYF	TGTGCCAGCAGCTTAGGGGGCCAAGAGACCCAGTACTTC
NA	TRBJ1-6	TRBV4-3	NA	CASSQDDGISPLHF	TGCGCCAGCAGCCAAGACGACGGTATCTCACCCCTCCACTTT
NA	TRBJ1-5	TRBV5-1	NA	CASSAGGGLNQPQHF	TGCGCCAGCAGCGCGGGGGGAGGACTGAATCAGCCCCAGCATTTT
few	TRBJ2-1	TRBV24-1	NA	CATSDRGRGASYNEQFF	TGTGCCACCAGTGACCGTGGGAGGGGGGCCTCCTACAATGAGCAGTTCTTC
NA	TRBJ2-3	TRBV5-1	TRBD2	CASSPPLLAGGTDTQYF	TGCGCCAGCAGCCCCCCCCTACTAGCGGGGGGCACAGATACGCAGTATTTT
NA	TRBJ2-1	TRBV7-9	TRBD1	CASSYSGTGVEQFF	TGTGCCAGCAGCTACTCCGGGACAGGGGTTGAGCAGTTCTTC
few	TRBJ1-6	TRBV7-9	TRBD1	CASSKNRGGSPLHF	TGTGCCAGCAGCAAGAACAGGGGGGGATCACCCCTCCACTTT
few	TRBJ2-5	TRBV20-1	TRBD2	CSASKLSGKETQYF	TGCAGTGCTAGTAAACTTAGCGGGAAAGAGACCCAGTACTTC
NA	TRBJ2-2	TRBV18	NA	CASLQGRRNTGELFF	TGTGCCAGCCTCCAGGGACGTCGGAACACCGGGGAGCTGTTTTTT
few	TRBJ2-1	TRBV5-1	NA	CASSFRQPPLEQFF	TGCGCCAGCAGCTTTAGGCAGCCACCACTAGAGCAGTTCTTC
NA	TRBJ2-1	TRBV7-2	TRBD2	CASSLGRGDSYNEQFF	TGTGCCAGCAGCCTCGGCCGGGGGGACTCCTACAATGAGCAGTTCTTC
many	TRBJ1-4	TRBV6-6	TRBD1	CASGTGNEKLFF	TGTGCCAGCGGGACAGGGAATGAAAAACTGTTTTTT
few	TRBJ2-3	TRBV20-1	TRBD2	CSARAAGGPFTDTQYF	TGCAGTGCTAGGGCCGCGGGGGGGCCCTTCACAGATACGCAGTATTTT
few	TRBJ1-4	TRBV11-2	NA	CASSSLNEKLFF	TGTGCCAGCAGCTCACTTAATGAAAAACTGTTTTTT
NA	TRBJ2-1	TRBV7-2	NA	CASSLRLGRWSQNEQFF	TGTGCCAGCAGCCTAAGACTAGGAAGATGGTCCCAAAATGAGCAGTTCTTC
NA	TRBJ2-7	TRBV20-1	TRBD1	CSARDRFSYEQYF	TGCAGTGCGCGGGACAGGTTTTCCTACGAGCAGTACTTC
NA	TRBJ1-6	TRBV30	TRBD1	CAWNRGNSPLHF	TGTGCCTGGAACAGGGGAAATTCACCCCTCCACTTT
many	TRBJ2-5	TRBV7-8	NA	CASISKDQYF	TGTGCCAGCATCTCAAAGGACCAGTACTTC
few	TRBJ2-5	TRBV5-1	NA	CASSFFSEEETQYF	TGCGCCAGCAGCTTCTTTTCCGAGGAAGAGACCCAGTACTTC
many	TRBJ1-1	TRBV7-2	NA	CASSLGLAEAFF	TGTGCCAGCAGCTTAGGTTTGGCTGAAGCTTTCTTT
NA	TRBJ1-3	TRBV5-1	TRBD1	CASRRTGTSGNTIYF	TGCGCCAGCAGAAGGACAGGGACTTCCGGAAACACCATATATTTT
NA	TRBJ1-5	TRBV20-1	NA	CSARVTLNQPQHF	TGCAGTGCTAGAGTAACATTAAATCAGCCCCAGCATTTT
few	TRBJ2-4	TRBV30	TRBD1	CAWSGQGGIQYF	TGTGCCTGGAGTGGACAGGGGGGGATTCAGTACTTC
NA	TRBJ2-3	TRBV6-5	NA	CASSYGGSKDTQYF	TGTGCCAGCAGTTACGGAGGGTCGAAAGATACGCAGTATTTT
few	TRBJ2-2	TRBV5-1	TRBD1	CASSLYDRDTGELFF	TGCGCCAGCAGCCTCTACGACAGGGACACCGGGGAGCTGTTTTTT
NA	TRBJ1-1	TRBV3-1	NA	CASSQGGTKVEAFF	TGTGCCAGCAGCCAGGGAGGGACAAAAGTAGAAGCTTTCTTT
NA	TRBJ2-7	TRBV4-2	TRBD2	CASSQEGLAVYEQYF	TGTGCCAGCAGCCAAGAAGGGCTAGCGGTCTACGAGCAGTACTTC
NA	TRBJ1-1	TRBV6-1	NA	CASKSQGIGTEAFF	TGTGCCAGCAAATCACAGGGAATTGGAACTGAAGCTTTCTTT
NA	TRBJ2-5	TRBV20-1	NA	CSARMDKQETQYF	TGCAGTGCTAGAATGGACAAGCAAGAGACCCAGTACTTC
few	TRBJ1-1	TRBV6-5	TRBD1	CASSYGTGYTEAFF	TGTGCCAGCAGTTACGGGACAGGGTACACTGAAGCTTTCTTT
few	TRBJ2-3	TRBV19	TRBD2	CASSTLAGADTQYF	TGTGCCAGTAGTACGCTAGCGGGGGCAGATACGCAGTATTTT
many	TRBJ1-2	TRBV6-1	NA	CATRLAGAKNYGYTF	TGTGCCACCAGACTGGCGGGAGCCAAAAACTATGGCTACACCTTC
NA	TRBJ1-5	TRBV12-3/TRBV12-4	TRBD1	CASSPGTGGRWGNQPQHF	TGTGCCAGCAGCCCCGGGACAGGGGGCCGGTGGGGCAATCAGCCCCAGCATTTT
few	TRBJ2-7	TRBV18	TRBD1	CASSPDRGDHEQYF	TGTGCCAGCTCACCGGACAGGGGGGACCACGAGCAGTACTTC
few	TRBJ2-1	TRBV7-3	TRBD2	CASSSRLADNEQFF	TGTGCCAGCAGCTCCCGACTAGCGGATAATGAGCAGTTCTTC
few	TRBJ1-2	TRBV10-3	NA	CAISAGVGYGYTF	TGTGCCATCAGTGCTGGGGTCGGGTATGGCTACACCTTC
few	TRBJ1-2	TRBV28	NA	CASSSAGPSNYGYTF	TGTGCCAGCAGTTCCGCAGGGCCCTCTAACTATGGCTACACCTTC